This T cell receptor (beta chain) stems from a study of blood T cells in healthy people across ages. The CDR3 is made up of 15 amino acids. Germline loops: CDR1 SGHRS, CDR2 YFSETQ. Trimming removed 3 bases from V and 1 base from J, with 11 bases in between. Alongside a J-beta primer mix, a sample-barcoded 5' primer served in a second PCR lasting about 7 to 12 cycles. MiXCR was run by TCRdb on the 5' RACE reads, yielding one entry per CDR3 protein. The sample lists 1.5 million to 2 million distinct CDR3 sequences; roughly 30% were seen once. Sequenced sample: blood. This TCR was sampled from a woman in her thirties in good health. The chain recombines TRBV5-1 with TRBJ1-5; tentatively, D is TRBD1 (6 bases). The CDR3 is CASSSETGSNQPQHF. The CDR3 DNA follows: TGCGCCAGCAGCTCCGAGACAGGAAGCAATCAGCCCCAGCATTTT.